These 24 T cell receptor beta chains share one sample of origin, sequenced in a study of shared clonotypes between healthy human individuals. Data came from immunoSEQ multiplex PCR; TCRdb stores just in-frame clones and leaves some out. The sample consists of approximately 1,000,000 clones, approximately 78% of them appearing once. Sequencing input: memory CD4+ T cells from PBMCs. The subset was: CD45RA-negative fraction. The receptors stem from a man younger than 35 in good health. Some clones in this sample may be carry-over from other donors' samples.

The table lists this clone with a count of one. V gene TRBV19 combines with J gene TRBJ2-7; the D gene is possibly TRBD2 (6 bases). Germline values: CDR1 LNHDA, CDR2 SQIVND (reference sequence). The V end lost 1 base, the J end lost 4 bases, and 11 bases lay between the germline ends. The CDR3 runs 14 residues. CDR3 sequence: CASSIGSGNYEQYF. As DNA, the CDR3 is TGTGCCAGTAGTATAGGTAGCGGAAATTACGAGCAGTACTTC.

V usage is TRBV28 and J usage is TRBJ2-5; a possible D gene is TRBD1 (6 bases). The J call may be wrong; the DNA end is better matched by TRBJ2-7. This CDR3 spans 17 amino acids. In germline, CDR1 is MDHEN, CDR2 SYDVKM. CDR3 loop: CASSSPSAWGTIDEQYF. The CDR3 DNA follows: TGTGCCAGCAGTTCCCCCTCGGCCTGGGGGACAATCGACGAGCAGTACTTC.

The chain links TRBV15 to TRBJ2-3, with unresolved D. V was cut by 3 bases and J by 2 bases, with 6 bases left in between. CDR3 length: 13 amino acids. In germline, CDR1 is LNHNV, CDR2 YYDKDF (reference sequence). This CDR3 reads CATSRDHTDTQYF. The CDR3 coding sequence is TGTGCCACCAGCAGGGACCACACAGATACGCAGTATTTT.

The chain combines TRBV10-3 with TRBJ1-2; no reliable D call. CDR1 is ENHRY and CDR2 is SYGVKD in the germline V gene. Trimming left V 3 bases short and J 5 bases short, with 7 bases between. This CDR3 has 12 amino acids. CDR3 residues: CAISDPRYGYTF. The CDR3 nucleotides are TGTGCCATCAGTGACCCGAGGTATGGCTACACCTTC.

The V gene is TRBV7-3, the J gene TRBJ2-7, with 7 nucleotides matching TRBD1. The ends lost 4 bases at V and 6 bases at J; junction bases unmatched: 3. CDR3 length equals 12 residues. Germline CDR1 and CDR2: SGHTA and FQGTGA. The CDR3 here is CASSSHRGEQYF. The CDR3 nucleotides read TGTGCCAGCAGCTCACACAGGGGCGAGCAGTACTTC.

The table lists this clone with a count of one. The chain carries TRBV4-1 and TRBJ1-1; D call uncertain. Germline V gene lookup returns CDR1 MGHRA and CDR2 YSYEKL. The CDR3 length is 15 residues. V gave up 0 bases and J gave up 1 base, with 9 bases separating them. The CDR3 DNA reads as TGCGCCAGCAGCCAAGAGTCGAATAGGAACACTGAAGCTTTCTTT. Its protein is CASSQESNRNTEAFF.

This chain uses TRBV29-1 with TRBJ1-1; weak D call: TRBD1 (6 bases). V was trimmed by 4 bases and J by 7 bases, leaving 16 bases between them. The CDR3 loop spans 13 amino acids. Germline CDR1 is SQVTM and CDR2 is ANQGSEA. The CDR3 protein is CSVGKLGQSEAFF. In nucleotides, the CDR3 is TGCAGCGTTGGGAAGCTTGGACAGAGTGAAGCTTTCTTT.

There are a few counts of this clone. This sequence joins TRBV5-4 and TRBJ1-1; no definite D call. The V end was cut by 2 bases, the J end by 4 bases, with 6 bases between. This CDR3 region has 12 residues. CDR1 and CDR2 from the germline V gene are SGHNT and YYREEE (reference sequence). The CDR3: CASSFSGTEAFF. CDR3 in DNA: TGTGCCAGCAGCTTCTCTGGCACTGAAGCTTTCTTT.

The rearrangement joins TRBV7-3 to TRBJ2-1; perhaps TRBD2 as D (5 bases). The CDR3 covers 13 residues. Trimming took off 5 bases at V and 2 bases at J, with 7 bases between the two ends. Germline V gene sequence: CDR1 SGHTA, CDR2 FQGTGA. The CDR3 sequence: CASSGSPYNEQFF. The CDR3 DNA follows: TGTGCCAGCAGCGGGAGTCCCTACAATGAGCAGTTCTTC.

The J gene is TRBJ1-4, the V gene TRBV19; the D gene is possibly TRBD1 (5 bases). CDR1 is LNHDA and CDR2 is SQIVND in the germline V gene (reference sequence). The CDR3 covers 14 residues. Trimming pared 5 bases from V and 0 bases from J, leaving 7 bases between. The CDR3 sequence: CASSWTPTNEKLFF. As DNA, the CDR3 is TGTGCCAGTAGTTGGACACCAACTAATGAAAAACTGTTTTTT. The complete variable domain, with remaining parts taken from reference TRBV19 and TRBJ1-4, reads DGGITQSPKYLFRKEGQNVTLSCEQNLNHDAMYWYRQDPGQGLRLIYYSQIVNDFQKGDIAEGYSVSREKKESFPLTVTSAQKNPTAFYLCASSWTPTNEKLFFGSGTQLSVL.

This sequence joins TRBV7-9 and TRBJ2-1, with D perhaps given as TRBD1 or TRBD2 (6 bases each). Germline loops: CDR1 SEHNR, CDR2 FQNEAQ (reference sequence). The CDR3 sequence is 16 residues long. Trimming cost V 2 bases and J 3 bases, with 14 bases left between them. DNA for the CDR3: TGTGCCAGCAGCTTAAGAGGAGGGGGGAACTACAATGAGCAGTTCTTC. Residues: CASSLRGGGNYNEQFF.

In the case of this clone: The same CDR3 is also encoded by other DNA sequences in this sample. V and J are TRBV5-4 and TRBJ2-1, with unresolved D. Germline CDR1 is SGHNT and CDR2 is YYREEE (reference sequence). The CDR3 has 12 residues. Trimming stripped 0 bases from V and 10 bases from J, with 8 bases between. CDR3 sequence: CASSLDSNEQFF. The CDR3 region has the DNA TGTGCCAGCAGCTTGGACTCTAACGAGCAGTTCTTC.

This chain uses TRBV7-3 with TRBJ1-1, with unresolved D. Trimming removed 5 bases from V and 5 bases from J, with 12 bases in between. Looked up from germline, CDR1 is SGHTA and CDR2 is FQGTGA. The length of the CDR3 is 13 residues. DNA of the CDR3: TGTGCCAGCAGCCCGAAGAGAGGGACTGAAGCTTTCTTT. This sequence encodes CASSPKRGTEAFF.

Note on this clone: Other DNA sequences in this specimen translate into the identical CDR3. This CDR3 is CASSFPNYGYTF. In DNA form, the CDR3 reads TGTGCCAGCAGCTTCCCAAACTATGGCTACACCTTC. The rearrangement uses TRBV7-2 and TRBJ1-2; no clear D. CDR3 length equals 12 residues. Per germline, CDR1 SGHTA and CDR2 FQGNSA. V lost 3 bases and J lost 2, with 4 bases in between.

The J gene is TRBJ2-5, the V gene TRBV2, with a possible D match to TRBD2 (5 bases). Deletions cut 2 bases from V and 4 bases from J, with 11 bases between. The CDR3 is made up of 14 amino acids. The germline gives CDR1 SNHLY, CDR2 FYNNEI. The CDR3 sequence is CASSEIVRGETQYF. The CDR3 DNA follows: TGTGCCAGCAGTGAAATCGTTCGGGGAGAGACCCAGTACTTC.

This clone appeared once. The chain recombines TRBV15 with TRBJ2-6, with 8 bases aligning to TRBD1. This CDR3 region has 14 residues. With 5 bases clipped from V and 12 bases from J, the junction kept 9 bases outside the gene matches. The germline CDR1 and CDR2 sequences are LNHNV and YYDKDF (reference sequence). The CDR3 nucleotides are TGTGCCACCAGCGAGGGACAGGCACTTGGCGTCCTGACTTTC. Amino acids: CATSEGQALGVLTF.

This clone was seen a few times. This sequence joins TRBV27 and TRBJ2-1; D perhaps matches TRBD1 (5 bases). Trimming removed 8 bases from V and 2 bases from J, with 13 bases in between. Germline V CDR1 and CDR2: MNHEY, SMNVEV (reference sequence). There are 14 residues in the CDR3. The CDR3 is CASWAGFAYNEQFF. In DNA form, the CDR3 reads TGTGCCAGCTGGGCAGGGTTCGCCTACAATGAGCAGTTCTTC.

This clone was seen a handful of times. V gene TRBV13 combines with J gene TRBJ2-2, with 11 bases fitting TRBD2. The CDR3 has 17 residues. Germline CDR1 reads PRHDT; CDR2 reads FYEKMQ (reference sequence). J gave up 7 bases and V 2 bases, and 9 bases lay outside the gene matches. CDR3 amino acids: CASSLWPSGRFGGELFF. CDR3 coding DNA: TGTGCCAGCAGCTTATGGCCTAGCGGGAGGTTCGGCGGGGAGCTGTTTTTT.

The rearrangement uses TRBV9 and TRBJ2-3; tentatively, D is TRBD2 (6 bases). The CDR3 is 14 residues long. From germline, CDR1 is SGDLS and CDR2 YYNGEE. V lost 4 bases and J 6 bases, leaving 15 bases between the germline ends. This CDR3 reads CASSLQGLTDTQYF. The CDR3 DNA is TGTGCCAGCAGCCTCCAGGGACTCACGGATACGCAGTATTTT.

CDR3 protein: CASRGDFYGYTF. The CDR3 DNA reads as TGTGCCAGCAGAGGGGATTTCTATGGCTACACCTTC. V gene TRBV2 combines with J gene TRBJ1-2, with D maybe TRBD1 (5 bases). V was shortened by 6 bases and J by 4 bases, with 9 bases between the two germline ends. Germline V gene lookup returns CDR1 SNHLY and CDR2 FYNNEI. This CDR3 comprises 12 residues.

J is TRBJ2-6 and V is TRBV4-3; TRBD1 is a possible D gene (6 bases). Germline values: CDR1 LGHNA, CDR2 YSLEER. Trimming pared 3 bases from V and 2 bases from J, leaving 14 bases between. The CDR3 is made up of 17 amino acids. For the CDR3, the DNA is TGCGCCAGCAGCCACCAACGACCAGGGGCTGGGGCCAACGTCCTGACTTTC. This codes for CASSHQRPGAGANVLTF.

The chain joins TRBV5-4 to TRBJ2-4; D uncertain. Germline V gene data show CDR1 as SGHNT and CDR2 as YYREEE (reference sequence). V was shortened by 4 bases and J by 6 bases, with 11 bases between the two germline ends. This CDR3 region has 13 residues. CDR3 bases: TGTGCCAGCAGCCCCCCAGGAGCAAACATTCAGTACTTC. Translation gives CASSPPGANIQYF. Based on the CDR3 plus reference TRBV5-4 and TRBJ2-4, the full variable domain is ETGVTQSPTHLIKTRGQQVTLRCSSQSGHNTVSWYQQALGQGPQFIFQYYREEENGRGNFPPRFSGLQFPNYSSELNVNALELDDSALYLCASSPPGANIQYFGAGTRLSVL.

This clone is a singleton in its sample. V and J are TRBV6-1 and TRBJ1-2, with 8 bases lining up with TRBD1. V lost 2 bases and J lost 7; bases outside the gene matches: 21. Germline CDR1 reads MNHNS; CDR2 reads SASEGT. CDR3 size: 19 residues. This CDR3 reads CASSEINWAISDRGFGYTF. The CDR3 DNA reads as TGTGCCAGCAGTGAAATCAATTGGGCCATCTCTGACAGGGGATTTGGCTACACCTTC.

The chain joins TRBV28 to TRBJ2-7; no clear D. The CDR3 has 14 amino acids. Germline lookup yields CDR1 MDHEN and CDR2 SYDVKM. Trimming removed 3 bases from V and 0 bases from J, with 9 bases in between. The CDR3 coding sequence is TGTGCCAGCAGTTTCTTGACAAGCTCCTACGAGCAGTACTTC. Residues: CASSFLTSSYEQYF.